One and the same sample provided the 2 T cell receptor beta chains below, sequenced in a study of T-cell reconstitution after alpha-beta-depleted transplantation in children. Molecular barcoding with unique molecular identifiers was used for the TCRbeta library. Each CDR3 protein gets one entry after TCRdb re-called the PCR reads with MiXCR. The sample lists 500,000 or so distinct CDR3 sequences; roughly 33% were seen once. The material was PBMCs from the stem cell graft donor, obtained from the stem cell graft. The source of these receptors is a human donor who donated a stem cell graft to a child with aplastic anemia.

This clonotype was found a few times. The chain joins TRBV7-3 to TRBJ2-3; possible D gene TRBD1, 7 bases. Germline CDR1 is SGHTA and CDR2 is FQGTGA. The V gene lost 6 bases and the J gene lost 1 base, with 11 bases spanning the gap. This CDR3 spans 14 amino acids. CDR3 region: CASRRDRRTDTQYF. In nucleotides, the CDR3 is TGTGCCAGCAGGCGGGACAGACGCACAGATACGCAGTATTTT.

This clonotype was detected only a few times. CDR3 loop: CASSPTSRVVAGVKTGELFF. In DNA form, the CDR3 reads TGTGCCAGCAGCCCCACCTCCCGGGTAGTCGCGGGAGTTAAAACCGGGGAGCTGTTTTTT. The V gene is TRBV11-2, the J gene TRBJ2-2; 7 nucleotides match TRBD2. The V gene end was trimmed by 5 bases and the J gene end by 5 bases; junction bases not matched to a gene: 23. Germline V gives CDR1 SGHAT, CDR2 FQNNGV. This CDR3 is built from 20 residues.